One sample yielded the 10 T cell receptor beta chains listed below, sequenced in a study of CD8+ T cells in alopecia areata (dated by TCRdb to the late 2010s). The library relied on the immunoSEQ multiplex PCR assay. To provide template for TCR sequencing, every sample had RNA extracted and reverse transcribed into cDNA. What TCRdb holds here is the immuneACCESS table cut down to in-frame rearrangements. Part of the clones is not present; checked against another copy, under half of the missing clones reflect an unresolved V gene, and the others are unexplained. The table records around 110,000 clones for this sample, and not one of them appears only once. The ten largest clones take up about 19% of the sample. Sample: lesional skin. The receptors were sampled from a C3H/HeJ mouse with alopecia areata. The MHC haplotype carried by mice of this strain is H2-k.

This clone appeared many times. Gene names follow the mouse nomenclature. The CDR3 goes on 4 residues after the read ends, and that part is filled in from the germline J gene. The V and J genes are TRBV13-3 and TRBJ1-1, with D tentatively TRBD1 (5 bases). Trimming shortened V by 2 bases and J by 4 bases, and 9 bases separated the two germline ends. CDR1 and CDR2 from the germline V gene are NNHDY and SYVADS. The CDR3 loop spans 13 amino acids. CDR3 DNA (partial): TGTGCCAGCAGTGAGCGGAGGGGCACA. This sequence encodes CASSERRGT. The whole CDR3 protein is CASSERRGTEVFF.

This clone was detected ten times or more. The genes are named according to mouse. The CDR3 goes on 4 residues after the read ends, and that part is filled in from the germline J gene. The chain links TRBV13-1 to TRBJ1-4; possibly TRBD1 for D (6 bases). V lost 2 bases and J lost 2, with 7 bases in between. The V gene's germline CDR1 is NSHNY and CDR2 SYGAGN. The CDR3 extends over 14 amino acids. The CDR3 DNA, read in part, is TGTGCCAGCAGTGAGGGACAATCCAACGAA. Translation gives CASSEGQSNE. In full, the CDR3 reads CASSEGQSNERLFF.

This clone was seen at least ten times. Gene names follow the mouse nomenclature. The sequence runs out 4 residues before the end of the CDR3; the remainder is reconstructed from the germline J gene. The chain is built from TRBV13-3 and TRBJ2-2; possibly TRBD1 for D (5 bases). Per the germline V gene, CDR1 is NNHDY and CDR2 is SYVADS. Deletions cut 0 bases from V and 0 bases from J, with 9 bases between. The CDR3 is 16 residues long. The CDR3 region is CASSDADSANTGQLYF. The DNA read from the CDR3 is TGTGCCAGCAGTGATGCTGACAGTGCAAACACCGGG.

This clone was seen a few times. These gene names are mouse names. The read halts 4 residues ahead of the CDR3 end, with the missing end drawn from the germline J gene. The chain couples TRBV1 to TRBJ2-2, with 9 bases that match TRBD1. The length of the CDR3 is 16 residues. Losses at the gene ends were 0 bases for V and 4 bases for J; bases not matched to a gene: 3. Germline V gene lookup returns CDR1 NSQYPW and CDR2 LRSPGD (reference sequence). The sequenced part of the CDR3 DNA is TGCACCTGCAGTGCAGAACAGGGGGCAGGCACCGGG. It encodes CTCSAEQGAGTG. The entire CDR3 protein is CTCSAEQGAGTGQLYF. Complete variable domain (other parts from reference TRBV1 and TRBJ2-2): VTLLEQNPRWRLVPRGQAVNLRCILKNSQYPWMSWYQQDLQKQLQWLFTLRSPGDKEVKSLPGADYLATRVTDTELRLQVANMSQGRTLYCTCSAEQGAGTGQLYFGEGSKLTVL.

About this clone: At residue 14, the TCRdb protein departs from the DNA translation, so the protein shown here was derived from the DNA itself. Genes and germline are mouse. The read halts 3 residues ahead of the CDR3 end, with the missing end drawn from the germline J gene. The chain joins TRBV3 to TRBJ1-3; the match to TRBD1 covers 9 bases. The CDR3 is 17 residues long. Germline trimming cut 2 bases from V and 0 bases from J; bases unmatched to any gene: 5. Germline-derived CDR1 and CDR2 are SNHLY and FYNGKV (reference sequence). CDR3 DNA (partial): TGTGCCAGCAGCTTACGGACAGGGGTTAATTCTGGAAATACG. Translating it yields CASSLRTGVNSGNT. The full CDR3 is CASSLRTGVNSGNTLYF. The whole variable domain, remainder taken from reference TRBV3 and TRBJ1-3, is GPKVLQIPSHQIIDMGQMVTLNCDPVSNHLYFYWYKQILGQQMEFLVNFYNGKVMEKSKLFKDQFSVERPDGSYFTLKIQPTALEDSAVYFCASSLRTGVNSGNTLYFGEGSRLIVV.

A note on this clone: Here the gene names and germline are mouse. The CDR3 end is not reached by the read, which stops 4 residues before it; the germline J gene fills it in. The chain couples TRBV1 to TRBJ2-2, with TRBD2 identical over 10 bases. V shed 2 bases and J 3 bases; nucleotides not matched to a gene: 3. Per the germline V gene, CDR1 is NSQYPW and CDR2 is LRSPGD (reference sequence). The CDR3 sequence is 16 residues long. The DNA read from the CDR3 is TGCACCTGCAGTGCACGACTGGGGGGCGACACCGGG. It translates to CTCSARLGGDTG. The whole CDR3 reads CTCSARLGGDTGQLYF.

Note on this clone: Gene names denote mouse genes. The read ends 4 residues early relative to the CDR3; the germline J gene fills the gap. This chain links TRBV13-3 with TRBJ2-5; 7 nucleotides align to TRBD1. Germline values: CDR1 NNHDY, CDR2 SYVADS. The ends lost 0 bases at V and 1 base at J; junction bases unmatched: 2. This CDR3 has 15 amino acids. This CDR3 reads CASSDGDRYQDTQYF. The part of the CDR3 DNA that was read is TGTGCCAGCAGTGATGGGGACAGATACCAAGAC.

This clone was seen more than once but under ten times. The gene names here belong to mouse. The read finishes 4 residues shy of the CDR3 end, and the germline J gene is used to complete it. This chain links TRBV19 with TRBJ1-4; maybe TRBD1 (5 bases). This CDR3 has 13 amino acids. Germline V gives CDR1 FNHDT, CDR2 SITEND (reference sequence). CDR3 residues: CASSIAGIERLFF. The covered CDR3 bases are TGTGCCAGCAGTATCGCAGGGATCGAA.

This clone was seen a handful of times. These gene names are mouse names. The CDR3 is cut off 4 residues early in the read; its end comes from the germline J gene. V and J are TRBV17 and TRBJ2-1; 7 bases are shared with TRBD2. Germline CDR1 reads MNHDT; CDR2 reads YYDKIL. This CDR3 comprises 14 residues. Trimming at V came to 5 bases and at J to 3 bases, leaving 4 bases not matched to a gene. The part of the CDR3 DNA that was read is TGTGCTAGCAGTTCGACTGGGAGCTATGCT. It specifies CASSSTGSYA. From start to end, the CDR3 is CASSSTGSYAEQFF.

The sample holds a few counts of this clone. Gene names are the mouse ones. The read ends 4 residues before the CDR3 terminus; that terminus is restored from the germline J gene. This sequence joins TRBV13-3 and TRBJ2-2, with 9 nucleotides matching TRBD2. The CDR3 has 16 amino acids. Looked up from germline, CDR1 is NNHDY and CDR2 is SYVADS. Trimming cost V 4 bases and J 2 bases; bases outside gene matches: 6. CDR3 loop: CASSFTGGWNTGQLYF. CDR3 bases read: TGTGCCAGCAGTTTCACTGGGGGGTGGAACACCGGG. Drawing the rest from reference TRBV13-3 and TRBJ2-2, the complete variable domain is EAAVTQSPRSKVAVTGGKVTLSCHQTNNHDYMYWYRQDTGHGLRLIHYSYVADSTEKGDIPDGYKASRPSQENFSLILELASLSQTAVYFCASSFTGGWNTGQLYFGEGSKLTVL.